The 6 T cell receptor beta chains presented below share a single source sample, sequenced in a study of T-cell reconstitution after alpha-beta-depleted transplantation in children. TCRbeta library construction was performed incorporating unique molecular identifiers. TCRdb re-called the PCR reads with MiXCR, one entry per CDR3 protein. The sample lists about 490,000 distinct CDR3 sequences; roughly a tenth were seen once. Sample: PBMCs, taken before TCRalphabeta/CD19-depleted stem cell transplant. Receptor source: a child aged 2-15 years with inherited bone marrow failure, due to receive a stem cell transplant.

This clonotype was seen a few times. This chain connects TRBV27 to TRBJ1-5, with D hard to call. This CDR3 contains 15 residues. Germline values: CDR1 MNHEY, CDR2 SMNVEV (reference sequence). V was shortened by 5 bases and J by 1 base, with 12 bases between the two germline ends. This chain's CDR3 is CASSLYAGSNQPQHF. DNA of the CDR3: TGTGCCAGCAGTCTATACGCGGGGAGCAATCAGCCCCAGCATTTT.

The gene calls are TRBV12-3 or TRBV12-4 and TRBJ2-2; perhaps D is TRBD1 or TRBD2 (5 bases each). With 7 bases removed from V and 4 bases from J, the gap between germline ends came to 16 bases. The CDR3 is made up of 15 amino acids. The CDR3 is CASTPGAAGTGELFF. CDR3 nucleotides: TGTGCCAGCACCCCCGGGGCGGCGGGCACCGGGGAGCTGTTTTTT.

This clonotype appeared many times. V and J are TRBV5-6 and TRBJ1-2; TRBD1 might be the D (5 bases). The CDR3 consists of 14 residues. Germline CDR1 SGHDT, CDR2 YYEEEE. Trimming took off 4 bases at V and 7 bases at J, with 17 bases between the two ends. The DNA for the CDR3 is TGTGCCAGCAGCGGACCGCCGGGGGACGTTGGCTACACCTTC. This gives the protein CASSGPPGDVGYTF.

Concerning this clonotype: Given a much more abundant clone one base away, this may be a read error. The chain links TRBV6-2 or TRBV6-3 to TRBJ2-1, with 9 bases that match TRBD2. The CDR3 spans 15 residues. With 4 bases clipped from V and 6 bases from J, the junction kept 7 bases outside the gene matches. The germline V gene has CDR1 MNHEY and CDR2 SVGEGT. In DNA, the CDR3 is TGTGCCAGCAGTTCGGTAGCGGGAGTGCCCAATGAGCAGTTCTTC. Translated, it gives CASSSVAGVPNEQFF.

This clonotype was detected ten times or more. Written as DNA, the CDR3 is TGCGCCAGCAGCCAAGATCCGGGGATGACTGAAGCTTTCTTT. Protein product: CASSQDPGMTEAFF. This chain links TRBV4-3 with TRBJ1-1; D is uncertain. Germline V gene sequence: CDR1 LGHNA, CDR2 YSLEER. The CDR3 spans 14 residues. The ends were cut back, 0 bases at V and 5 bases at J, with 10 bases in the middle.

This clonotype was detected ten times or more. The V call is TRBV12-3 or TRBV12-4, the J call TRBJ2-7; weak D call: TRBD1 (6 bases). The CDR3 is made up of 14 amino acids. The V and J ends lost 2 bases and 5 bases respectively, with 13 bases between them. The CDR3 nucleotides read TGTGCCAGCAGTTTAAGGGGGAAGATCCACGAGCAGTACTTC. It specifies CASSLRGKIHEQYF.